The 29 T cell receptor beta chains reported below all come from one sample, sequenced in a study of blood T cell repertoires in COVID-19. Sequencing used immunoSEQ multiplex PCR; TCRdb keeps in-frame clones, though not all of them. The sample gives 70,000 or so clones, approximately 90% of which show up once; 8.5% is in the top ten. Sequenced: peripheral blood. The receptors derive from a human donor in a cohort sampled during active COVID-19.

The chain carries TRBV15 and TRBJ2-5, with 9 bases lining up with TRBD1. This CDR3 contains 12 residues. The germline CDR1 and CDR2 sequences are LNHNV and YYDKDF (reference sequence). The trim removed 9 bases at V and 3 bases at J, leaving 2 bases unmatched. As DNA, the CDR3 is TGTGCCACACAGGGGGCTGAAGAGACCCAGTACTTC. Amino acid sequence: CATQGAEETQYF. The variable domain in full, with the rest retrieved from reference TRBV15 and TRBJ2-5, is DAMVIQNPRYQVTQFGKPVTLSCSQTLNHNVMYWYQQKSSQAPKLLFHYYDKDFNNEADTPDNFQSRRPNTSFCFLDIRSPGLGDTAMYLCATQGAEETQYFGPGTRLLVL.

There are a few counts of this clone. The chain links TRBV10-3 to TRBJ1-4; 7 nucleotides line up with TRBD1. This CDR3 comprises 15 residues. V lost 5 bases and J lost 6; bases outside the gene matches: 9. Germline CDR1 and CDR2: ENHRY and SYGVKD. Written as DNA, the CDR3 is TGTGCCATCAGTCAGACAGGGAGCCGGGATGAAAAACTGTTTTTT. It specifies CAISQTGSRDEKLFF.

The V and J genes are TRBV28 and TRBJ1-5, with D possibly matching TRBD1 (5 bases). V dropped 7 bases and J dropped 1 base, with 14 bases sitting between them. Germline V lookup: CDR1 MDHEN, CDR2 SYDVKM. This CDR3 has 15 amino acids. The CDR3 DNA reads TGTGCCAGCATTAAGGGGATCGGGAGCAATCAGCCCCAGCATTTT. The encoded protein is CASIKGIGSNQPQHF.

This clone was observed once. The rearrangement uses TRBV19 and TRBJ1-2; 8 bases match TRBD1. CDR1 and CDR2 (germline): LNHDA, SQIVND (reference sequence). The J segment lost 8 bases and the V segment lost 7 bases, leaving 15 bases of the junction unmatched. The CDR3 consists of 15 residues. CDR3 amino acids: CASKPEGQGAVGYTF. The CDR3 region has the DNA TGTGCCAGTAAACCCGAGGGGCAGGGGGCGGTCGGCTACACCTTC.

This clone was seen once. DNA for the CDR3: TGTGCCAGCAGCTCTCCCCCTTTTATTGGAGGGGGCCCCGGGGAGCTGTTTTTT. Residues: CASSSPPFIGGGPGELFF. The rearrangement links TRBV5-6 to TRBJ2-2, with a weak D call TRBD1 (7 bases). Between the trimmed V and J ends, which lost 3 bases and 6 bases, there was a span of 24 bases. The CDR3 is made up of 18 amino acids. From germline, CDR1 is SGHDT and CDR2 YYEEEE.

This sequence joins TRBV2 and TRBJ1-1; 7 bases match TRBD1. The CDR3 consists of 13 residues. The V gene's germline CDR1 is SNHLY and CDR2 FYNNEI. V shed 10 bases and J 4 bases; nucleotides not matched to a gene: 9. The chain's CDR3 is CATTTGWPTEAFF. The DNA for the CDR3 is TGTGCCACAACGACAGGGTGGCCCACTGAAGCTTTCTTT.

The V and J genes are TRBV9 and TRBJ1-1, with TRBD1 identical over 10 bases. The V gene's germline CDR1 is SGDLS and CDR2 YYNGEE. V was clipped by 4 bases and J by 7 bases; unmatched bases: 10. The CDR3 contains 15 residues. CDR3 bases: TGTGCCAGCAGCCCCTGGGACAGGGGACGGGGTGAAGCTTTCTTT. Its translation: CASSPWDRGRGEAFF.

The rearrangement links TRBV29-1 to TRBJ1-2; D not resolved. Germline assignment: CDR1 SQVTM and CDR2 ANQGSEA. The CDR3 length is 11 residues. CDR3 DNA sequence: TGCTCAGGCCTAACTAACTATGGCTACACCTTC. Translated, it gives CSGLTNYGYTF.

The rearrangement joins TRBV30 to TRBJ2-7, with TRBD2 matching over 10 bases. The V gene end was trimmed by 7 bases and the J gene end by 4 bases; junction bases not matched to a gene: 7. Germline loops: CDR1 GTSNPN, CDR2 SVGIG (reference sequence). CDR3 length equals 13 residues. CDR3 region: CAYTSGTSYEQYF. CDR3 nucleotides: TGTGCCTATACTAGCGGGACGTCTTACGAGCAGTACTTC.

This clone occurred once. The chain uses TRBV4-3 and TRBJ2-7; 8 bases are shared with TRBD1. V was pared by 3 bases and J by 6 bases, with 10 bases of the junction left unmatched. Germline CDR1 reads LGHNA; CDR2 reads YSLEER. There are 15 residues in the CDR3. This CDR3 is CASSQVGQVVSEQYF. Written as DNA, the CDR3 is TGCGCCAGCAGCCAGGTGGGACAGGTTGTCTCCGAGCAGTACTTC.

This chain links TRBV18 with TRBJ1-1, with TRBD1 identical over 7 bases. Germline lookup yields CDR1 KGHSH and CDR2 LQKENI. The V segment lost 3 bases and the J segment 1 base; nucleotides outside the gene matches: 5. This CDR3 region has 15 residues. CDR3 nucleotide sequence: TGTGCCAGCTCACCTAGGACAGGCACGAACACTGAAGCTTTCTTT. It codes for CASSPRTGTNTEAFF. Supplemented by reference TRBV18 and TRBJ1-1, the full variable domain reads NAGVMQNPRHLVRRRGQEARLRCSPMKGHSHVYWYRQLPEEGLKFMVYLQKENIIDESGMPKERFSAEFPKEGPSILRIQQVVRGDSAAYFCASSPRTGTNTEAFFGQGTRLTVV.

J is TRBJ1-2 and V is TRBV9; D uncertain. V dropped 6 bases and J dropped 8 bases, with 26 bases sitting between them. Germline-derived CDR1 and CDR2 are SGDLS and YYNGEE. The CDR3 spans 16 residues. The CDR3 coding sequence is TGTGCCAGCAATTCCGGCGAAGGCGGCCTACCTATCGGCTACACCTTC. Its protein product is CASNSGEGGLPIGYTF.

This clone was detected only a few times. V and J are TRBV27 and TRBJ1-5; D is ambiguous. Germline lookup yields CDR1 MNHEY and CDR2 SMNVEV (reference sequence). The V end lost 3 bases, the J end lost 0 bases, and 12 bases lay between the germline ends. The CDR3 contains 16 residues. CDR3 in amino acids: CASSFHELNSNQPQHF. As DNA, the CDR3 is TGTGCCAGCAGTTTCCACGAACTCAATAGCAATCAGCCCCAGCATTTT.

As DNA, the CDR3 is TGTGCCAGCAGCCATGACCCGAGGGATGGCTACACCTTC. Translating gives CASSHDPRDGYTF. V and J are TRBV14 and TRBJ1-2; unclear D gene. Germline V gene sequence: CDR1 SGHDN, CDR2 FVKESK. This CDR3 comprises 13 residues. The V and J ends lost 3 bases and 6 bases respectively, with 11 bases between them.

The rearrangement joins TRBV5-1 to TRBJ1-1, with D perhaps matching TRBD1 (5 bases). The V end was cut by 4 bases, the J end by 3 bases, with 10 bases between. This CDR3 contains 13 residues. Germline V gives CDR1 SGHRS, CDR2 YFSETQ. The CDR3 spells CASSVTEYTEAFF. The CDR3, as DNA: TGCGCCAGCAGCGTGACAGAGTACACTGAAGCTTTCTTT.

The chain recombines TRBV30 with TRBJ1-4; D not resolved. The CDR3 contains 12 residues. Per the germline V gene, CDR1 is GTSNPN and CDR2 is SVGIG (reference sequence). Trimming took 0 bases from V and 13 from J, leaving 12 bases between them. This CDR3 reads CAWSVRTLGLFF. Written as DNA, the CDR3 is TGTGCCTGGAGTGTAAGGACTTTGGGACTGTTTTTT.

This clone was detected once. CDR3 nucleotides: TGCGCCAGCAGCTTGACAGGGGTTACTGAAGCTTTCTTT. This encodes CASSLTGVTEAFF. The chain recombines TRBV10-1 with TRBJ1-1; 8 nucleotides align to TRBD1. Per germline, CDR1 WNHNN and CDR2 SYGVQD (reference sequence). The CDR3 sequence is 13 residues long. J was trimmed by 5 bases and V by 6 bases; bases with no gene match: 5.

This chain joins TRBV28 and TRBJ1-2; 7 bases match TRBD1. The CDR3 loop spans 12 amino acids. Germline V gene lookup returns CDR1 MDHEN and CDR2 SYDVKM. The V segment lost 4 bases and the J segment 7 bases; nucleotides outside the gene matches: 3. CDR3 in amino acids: CASSSGGGGYTF. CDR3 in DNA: TGTGCCAGCAGTTCAGGGGGTGGTGGCTACACCTTC.

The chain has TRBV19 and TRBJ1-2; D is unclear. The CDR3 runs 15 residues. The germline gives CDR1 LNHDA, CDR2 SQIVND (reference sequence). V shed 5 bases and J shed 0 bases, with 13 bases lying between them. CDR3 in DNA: TGTGCCAGTAGTTTTGCGGCCCGAGCTAACTATGGCTACACCTTC. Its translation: CASSFAARANYGYTF.

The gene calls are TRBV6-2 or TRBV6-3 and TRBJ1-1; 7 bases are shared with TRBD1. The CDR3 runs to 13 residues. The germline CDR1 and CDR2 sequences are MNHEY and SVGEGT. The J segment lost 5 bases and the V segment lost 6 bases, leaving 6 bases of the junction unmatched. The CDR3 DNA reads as TGTGCCAGCAGCGACAGGGAGTATACTGAAGCTTTCTTT. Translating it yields CASSDREYTEAFF.

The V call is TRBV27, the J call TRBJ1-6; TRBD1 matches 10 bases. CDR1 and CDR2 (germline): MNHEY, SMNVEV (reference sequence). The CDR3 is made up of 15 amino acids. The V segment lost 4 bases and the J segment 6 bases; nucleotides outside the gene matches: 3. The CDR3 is CASSWDRGGNSPLHF. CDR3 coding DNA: TGTGCCAGCAGTTGGGACAGGGGAGGTAATTCACCCCTCCACTTT.

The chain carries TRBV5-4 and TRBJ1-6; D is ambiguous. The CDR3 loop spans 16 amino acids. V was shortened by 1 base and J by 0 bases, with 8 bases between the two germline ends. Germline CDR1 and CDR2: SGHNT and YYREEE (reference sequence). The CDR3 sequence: CASSLMGRSYNSPLHF. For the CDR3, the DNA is TGTGCCAGCAGCTTGATGGGCCGCTCCTATAATTCACCCCTCCACTTT.

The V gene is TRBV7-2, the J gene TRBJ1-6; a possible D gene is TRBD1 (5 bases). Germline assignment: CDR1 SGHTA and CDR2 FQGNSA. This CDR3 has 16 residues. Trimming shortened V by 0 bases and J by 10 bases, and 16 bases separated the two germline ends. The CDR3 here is CASSLALGGLGSPLHF. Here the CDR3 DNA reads TGTGCCAGCAGCTTAGCGCTCGGGGGGTTAGGGTCACCCCTCCACTTT. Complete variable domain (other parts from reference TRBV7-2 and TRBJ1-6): GAGVSQSPSNKVTEKGKDVELRCDPISGHTALYWYRQSLGQGLEFLIYFQGNSAPDKSGLPSDRFSAERTGGSVSTLTIQRTQQEDSAVYLCASSLALGGLGSPLHFGNGTRLTVT.

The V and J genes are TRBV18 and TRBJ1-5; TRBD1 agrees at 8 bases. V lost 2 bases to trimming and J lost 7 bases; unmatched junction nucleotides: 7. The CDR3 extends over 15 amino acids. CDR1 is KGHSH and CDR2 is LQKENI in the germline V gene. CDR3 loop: CASSPEGQVGQPQHF. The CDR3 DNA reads TGTGCCAGCTCACCAGAGGGACAGGTCGGCCAGCCCCAGCATTTT.

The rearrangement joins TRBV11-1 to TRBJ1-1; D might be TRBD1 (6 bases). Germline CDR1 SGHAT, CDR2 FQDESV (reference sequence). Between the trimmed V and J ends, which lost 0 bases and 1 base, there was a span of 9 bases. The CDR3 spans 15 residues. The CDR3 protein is CASSLAGRGNTEAFF. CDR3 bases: TGTGCCAGCAGCTTAGCTGGCAGGGGGAACACTGAAGCTTTCTTT.

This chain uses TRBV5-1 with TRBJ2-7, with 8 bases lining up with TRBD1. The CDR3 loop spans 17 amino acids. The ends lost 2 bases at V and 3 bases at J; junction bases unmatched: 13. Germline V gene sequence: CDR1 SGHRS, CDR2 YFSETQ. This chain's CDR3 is CASSFTTGGSDYYEQYF. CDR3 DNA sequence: TGCGCCAGCAGCTTTACCACAGGGGGGTCCGACTACTACGAGCAGTACTTC.

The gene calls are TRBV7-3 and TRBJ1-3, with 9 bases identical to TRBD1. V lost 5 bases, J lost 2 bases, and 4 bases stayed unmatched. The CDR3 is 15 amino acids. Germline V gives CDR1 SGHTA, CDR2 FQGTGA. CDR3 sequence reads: CASSAGTGPGNTIYF. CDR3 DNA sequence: TGTGCCAGCAGCGCCGGGACAGGGCCTGGAAACACCATATATTTT.

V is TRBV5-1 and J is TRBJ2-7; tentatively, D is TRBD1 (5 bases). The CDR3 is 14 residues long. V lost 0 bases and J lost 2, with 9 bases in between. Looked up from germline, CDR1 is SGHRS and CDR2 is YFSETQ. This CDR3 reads CASSLEAGPYEQYF. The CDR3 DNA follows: TGCGCCAGCAGCTTGGAGGCAGGGCCCTACGAGCAGTACTTC.

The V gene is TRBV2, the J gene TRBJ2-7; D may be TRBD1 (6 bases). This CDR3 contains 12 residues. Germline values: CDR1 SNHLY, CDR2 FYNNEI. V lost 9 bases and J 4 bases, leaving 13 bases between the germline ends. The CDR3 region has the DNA TGTGCCAGTAGTAGGACAGTTTACGAGCAGTACTTC. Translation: CASSRTVYEQYF.